These 17 T cell receptor beta chains were all obtained from the same sample, sequenced in a study of T cell responses to AZD1222 COVID-19 vaccine. Using immunoSEQ multiplex PCR, the repertoire was profiled, and TCRdb retains in-frame clones only, with some absent. The table records approximately 200,000 clones, about 94% of them present only once. Here the sequenced sample was peripheral blood, taken 28 days after the second dose of the MenACWY control vaccine. Every receptor here comes from an adult who received the MenACWY meningococcal vaccine as a control.

This chain joins TRBV2 and TRBJ2-7; a weak D match, TRBD1 (5 bases). V shed 7 bases and J shed 5 bases, with 12 bases lying between them. Germline V CDR1 and CDR2: SNHLY, FYNNEI. This CDR3 region has 12 residues. In DNA, the CDR3 is TGTGCCAGCAACCCAGGGTTTAACGAGCAGTACTTC. Its translation is CASNPGFNEQYF.

In this sample, this clone turned up once. The V and J genes are TRBV29-1 and TRBJ1-1; 10 nucleotides align to TRBD1. V shed 6 bases and J 4 bases; nucleotides not matched to a gene: 11. CDR1 is SQVTM and CDR2 is ANQGSEA in the germline V gene. CDR3 length: 15 residues. The CDR3 protein is CSVARDRGFGTEAFF. The CDR3 DNA reads as TGCAGCGTGGCCCGGGACAGGGGATTTGGCACTGAAGCTTTCTTT.

This clone was detected only once. This chain uses TRBV5-8 with TRBJ1-5; D remains unclear. V was trimmed by 0 bases and J by 7 bases, leaving 2 bases between them. CDR1 and CDR2 from the germline V gene are SGHTS and YDEGEE. The length of the CDR3 is 11 residues. CDR3: CASSLVQPQHF. The CDR3 DNA follows: TGTGCCAGCAGCTTGGTCCAGCCCCAGCATTTT. Full variable domain (outside the CDR3, taken from reference TRBV5-8 and TRBJ1-5): EAGVTQSPTHLIKTRGQQATLRCSPISGHTSVYWYQQALGLGLQFLLWYDEGEERNRGNFPPRFSGRQFPNYSSELNVNALELEDSALYLCASSLVQPQHFGDGTRLSIL.

For the CDR3, the DNA is TGTGCCACCAGTGACCCCGGGAGGGACAATGAGCAGTTCTTC. This translates into CATSDPGRDNEQFF. This chain links TRBV24-1 with TRBJ2-1; 8 bases agree with TRBD2. This CDR3 has 14 residues. Germline values: CDR1 KGHDR, CDR2 SFDVKD. Germline trimming cut 4 bases from V and 5 bases from J; bases unmatched to any gene: 3.

The chain is built from TRBV6-5 and TRBJ2-7; 7 positions agree with TRBD1. This CDR3 has 14 amino acids. The V segment lost 6 bases and the J segment 3 bases; nucleotides outside the gene matches: 8. Germline CDR1 MNHEY, CDR2 SVGAGI. CDR3 nucleotides: TGTGCCAGCAGCCCCCGGGACAGCAACTACGAGCAGTACTTC. Encoded protein: CASSPRDSNYEQYF.

V and J are TRBV7-8 and TRBJ1-5; D gene uncertain. The CDR3 length is 16 residues. CDR1 SGHVS and CDR2 FQNEAQ come from the germline V gene. With 2 bases removed from V and 1 base from J, the gap between germline ends came to 12 bases. DNA of the CDR3: TGTGCCAGCAGCTTAATGGGAATCAGGAGCAATCAGCCCCAGCATTTT. The encoded protein is CASSLMGIRSNQPQHF.

The V and J genes are TRBV6-6 and TRBJ1-5; D gene ambiguous. This CDR3 has 15 residues. Germline CDR1 is MNHNY and CDR2 is SVGAGI (reference sequence). V dropped 5 bases and J dropped 3 bases, with 14 bases sitting between them. CDR3 coding DNA: TGTGCCAGCAGTGCGGACCCGGTCCCCAATCAGCCCCAGCATTTT. Translating it yields CASSADPVPNQPQHF.

The chain carries TRBV3-1 (or the pseudogene TRBV3-2) and TRBJ1-4; perhaps TRBD1 as D (6 bases). This CDR3 has 15 residues. V was clipped by 1 base and J by 7 bases, with 13 bases between them. CDR1 is LGHDT and CDR2 is YNNKEL in the germline V gene (reference sequence). The CDR3 DNA sequence: TGTGCCAGCAGCCAAGCAACAGGGTATGGTGAAAAACTGTTTTTT. Its translation is CASSQATGYGEKLFF.

V usage is TRBV10-3 and J usage is TRBJ1-2; D is uncertain. V was shortened by 5 bases and J by 2 bases, with 6 bases between the two germline ends. Germline loops: CDR1 ENHRY, CDR2 SYGVKD. There are 12 residues in the CDR3. The CDR3 spells CAISQENYGYTF. The CDR3, as DNA: TGTGCCATCAGTCAGGAGAACTATGGCTACACCTTC.

This clone occurred once. The chain carries TRBV5-4 and TRBJ2-1, with a tentative D call TRBD1 (6 bases). This CDR3 region has 15 residues. V lost 4 bases, J lost 2 bases, and 13 bases lay in between. CDR1 is SGHNT, CDR2 YYREEE, per germline (reference sequence). CDR3 residues: CASSEDSRAYNEQFF. Written as DNA, the CDR3 is TGTGCCAGCAGCGAGGACAGCCGCGCCTACAATGAGCAGTTCTTC. Variable domain in full (rest from reference TRBV5-4 and TRBJ2-1): ETGVTQSPTHLIKTRGQQVTLRCSSQSGHNTVSWYQQALGQGPQFIFQYYREEENGRGNFPPRFSGLQFPNYSSELNVNALELDDSALYLCASSEDSRAYNEQFFGPGTRLTVL.

The chain employs TRBV7-8 and TRBJ2-7; 9 bases map to TRBD2. Germline V lookup: CDR1 SGHVS, CDR2 FQNEAQ. The CDR3 length is 16 residues. V lost 0 bases and J lost 4; bases outside the gene matches: 7. The CDR3 nucleotides are TGTGCCAGCAGCTTAGCGGAAGCGGGAGGTCTGTACGAGCAGTACTTC. It yields the protein CASSLAEAGGLYEQYF. Full variable domain (missing parts from reference TRBV7-8 and TRBJ2-7): GAGVSQSPRYKVAKRGQDVALRCDPISGHVSLFWYQQALGQGPEFLTYFQNEAQLDKSGLPSDRFFAERPEGSVSTLKIQRTQQEDSAVYLCASSLAEAGGLYEQYFGPGTRLTVT.

V and J are TRBV7-3 and TRBJ2-5; 10 nucleotides line up with TRBD2. The CDR3 spans 17 residues. V lost 5 bases to trimming and J lost 1 base; unmatched junction nucleotides: 10. Germline CDR1 is SGHTA and CDR2 is FQGTGA. The CDR3 sequence is CASSRGVLAGTQETQYF. CDR3 DNA sequence: TGTGCCAGCAGCCGAGGGGTACTAGCGGGGACCCAAGAGACCCAGTACTTC.

This clone was seen only a few times. The rearrangement uses TRBV18 and TRBJ2-1; no clear D. V gave up 8 bases and J gave up 7 bases, with 15 bases separating them. Germline CDR1 reads KGHSH; CDR2 reads LQKENI. This CDR3 has 13 amino acids. CDR3 loop: CASATNEGNEQFF. CDR3 bases: TGTGCCAGCGCTACCAACGAAGGGAATGAGCAGTTCTTC.

The J gene is TRBJ2-7, the V gene TRBV7-2; unclear D gene. CDR3 length: 13 residues. Germline CDR1 and CDR2: SGHTA and FQGNSA. V was trimmed by 1 base and J by 4 bases, leaving 8 bases between them. The chain's CDR3 is CASSLGVRYEQYF. The CDR3 region has the DNA TGTGCCAGCAGCTTAGGAGTACGGTACGAGCAGTACTTC.

J is TRBJ2-5 and V is TRBV5-5; D remains unclear. The V end lost 1 base, the J end lost 5 bases, and 6 bases lay between the germline ends. In germline, CDR1 is SGHKS, CDR2 YYEKEE (reference sequence). This CDR3 region has 12 residues. The CDR3 nucleotides read TGTGCCAGCAGCTTGCAAGGCGAGACCCAGTACTTC. Its translation: CASSLQGETQYF.

In DNA, the CDR3 is TGTGCCAGTAGTATCCCGGGACAGGGTTTCAAGAGGGAGCTGTTTTTT. Translation gives CASSIPGQGFKRELFF. The V gene is TRBV19, the J gene TRBJ2-2, with 9 bases fitting TRBD1. The CDR3 is 16 residues long. Germline V gene data show CDR1 as LNHDA and CDR2 as SQIVND (reference sequence). V trimming: 3 bases; J trimming: 9 bases; junction bases outside the gene matches: 11.

V usage is TRBV7-3 and J usage is TRBJ2-3; the D gene is possibly TRBD1 (6 bases). Looked up from germline, CDR1 is SGHTA and CDR2 is FQGTGA. Trimming pared 5 bases from V and 0 bases from J, leaving 12 bases between. The CDR3 has 15 residues. CDR3 in DNA: TGTGCCAGCAGCCAAACAGGGTCCAGCACAGATACGCAGTATTTT. Its translation is CASSQTGSSTDTQYF.